This T cell receptor (beta chain) was recovered during a study of T cell changes during pregnancy in multiple sclerosis. Produced via immunoSEQ multiplex PCR; TCRdb's table is partial and in-frame only. The data contain approximately 83,000 clones, around 93% of them singletons. CDR3 length: 18 residues. J was trimmed by 0 bases and V by 3 bases; bases with no gene match: 9. Germline CDR1 reads MNHEY; CDR2 reads SMNVEV (reference sequence). V and J are TRBV27 and TRBJ2-5, with 11 bases identical to TRBD2. The sequencing here drew on peripheral blood, taken in the third trimester of pregnancy. This receptor was obtained from a female donor with multiple sclerosis, enrolled in a pregnancy study. In nucleotides, the CDR3 is TGTGCCAGCAGTTTTGGAATCAGGACTAGCGGGTACCAAGAGACCCAGTACTTC. This sequence encodes CASSFGIRTSGYQETQYF.